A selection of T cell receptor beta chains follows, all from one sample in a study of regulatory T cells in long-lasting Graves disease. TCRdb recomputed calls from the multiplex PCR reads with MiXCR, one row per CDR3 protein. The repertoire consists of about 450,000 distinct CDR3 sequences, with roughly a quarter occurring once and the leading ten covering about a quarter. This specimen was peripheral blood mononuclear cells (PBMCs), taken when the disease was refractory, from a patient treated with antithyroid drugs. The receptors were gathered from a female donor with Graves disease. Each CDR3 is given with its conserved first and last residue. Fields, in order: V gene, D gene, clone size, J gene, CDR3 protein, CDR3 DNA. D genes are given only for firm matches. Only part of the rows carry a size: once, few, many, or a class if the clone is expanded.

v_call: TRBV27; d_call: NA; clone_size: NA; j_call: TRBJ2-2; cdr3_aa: CASSLPDTPGTGELFF; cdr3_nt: TGTGCCAGCAGTCTCCCGGACACCCCGGGCACCGGGGAGCTGTTTTTT
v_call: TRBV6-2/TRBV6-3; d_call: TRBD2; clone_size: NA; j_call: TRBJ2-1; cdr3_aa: CASSLTSYGEQFF; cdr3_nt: TGTGCCAGCAGTTTGACTAGCTATGGTGAGCAGTTCTTC
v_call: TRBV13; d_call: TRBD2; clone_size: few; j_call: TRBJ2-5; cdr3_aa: CASSPADGGETQYF; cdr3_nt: TGTGCCAGCAGCCCAGCCGACGGGGGGGAGACCCAGTACTTC
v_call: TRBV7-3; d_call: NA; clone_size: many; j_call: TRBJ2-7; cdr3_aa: CASSRDPPGEQYF; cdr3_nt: TGTGCCAGCAGCCGGGACCCTCCGGGGGAGCAGTACTTC
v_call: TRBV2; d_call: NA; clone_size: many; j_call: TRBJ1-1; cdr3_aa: CASSDGTTEAFF; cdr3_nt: TGTGCCAGCAGTGACGGGACCACTGAAGCTTTCTTT
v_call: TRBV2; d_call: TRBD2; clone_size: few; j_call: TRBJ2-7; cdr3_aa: CASSEPPGAAEAGSYEQYF; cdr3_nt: TGTGCCAGCAGTGAGCCGCCGGGAGCGGCCGAAGCGGGATCCTACGAGCAGTACTTC
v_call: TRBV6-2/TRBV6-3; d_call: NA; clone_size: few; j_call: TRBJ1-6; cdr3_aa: CASSYRAGQDSPLHF; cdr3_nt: TGTGCCAGCAGTTACCGGGCAGGGCAAGATTCACCCCTCCACTTT
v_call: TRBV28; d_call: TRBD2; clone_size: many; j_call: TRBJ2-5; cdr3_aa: CASSLRLWTSGQETQYF; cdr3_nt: TGTGCCAGCAGTTTACGGCTATGGACTAGCGGGCAAGAGACCCAGTACTTC
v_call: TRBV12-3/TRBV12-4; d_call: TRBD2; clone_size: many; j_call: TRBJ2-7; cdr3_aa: CASSLGLARTYEQYF; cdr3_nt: TGTGCCAGCAGTCTAGGACTAGCGCGAACCTACGAGCAGTACTTC
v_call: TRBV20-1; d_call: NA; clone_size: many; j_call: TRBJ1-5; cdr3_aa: CSASRDLTLRQPQHF; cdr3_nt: TGCAGTGCTAGCCGGGACCTAACGTTACGTCAGCCCCAGCATTTT
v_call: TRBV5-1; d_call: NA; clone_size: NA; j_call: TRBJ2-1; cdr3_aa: CASSQRSYNEQFF; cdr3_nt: TGCGCCAGCAGCCAACGCTCCTACAATGAGCAGTTCTTC
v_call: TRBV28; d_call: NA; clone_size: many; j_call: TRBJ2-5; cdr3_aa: CASSLEGTLQETQYF; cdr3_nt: TGTGCCAGCAGTTTAGAGGGCACTCTACAAGAGACCCAGTACTTC
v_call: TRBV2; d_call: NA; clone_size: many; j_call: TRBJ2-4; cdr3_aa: CASSEFGPFVADIQYF; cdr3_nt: TGTGCCAGCAGTGAGTTCGGACCCTTCGTCGCGGACATTCAGTACTTC
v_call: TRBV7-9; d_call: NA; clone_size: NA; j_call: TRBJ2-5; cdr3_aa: CASSLVVGGGETQYF; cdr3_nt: TGTGCCAGCAGCTTAGTTGTCGGAGGAGGGGAGACCCAGTACTTC
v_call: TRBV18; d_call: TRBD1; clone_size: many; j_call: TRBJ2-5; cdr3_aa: CASSSGTGALETQYF; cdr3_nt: TGTGCCAGCTCTTCCGGGACAGGGGCGTTGGAGACCCAGTACTTC
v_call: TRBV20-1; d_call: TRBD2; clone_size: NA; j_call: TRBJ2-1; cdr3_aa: CSASQRGRAEGEQFF; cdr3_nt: TGCAGTGCTAGTCAGCGCGGGAGGGCCGAGGGGGAGCAGTTCTTC
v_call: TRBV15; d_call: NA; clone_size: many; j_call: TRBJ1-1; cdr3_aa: CATRDIMNTEAFF; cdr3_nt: TGTGCCACCCGGGACATCATGAACACTGAAGCTTTCTTT
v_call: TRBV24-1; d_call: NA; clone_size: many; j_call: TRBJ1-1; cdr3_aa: CATSRGSNTEAFF; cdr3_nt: TGTGCCACCAGCAGGGGTTCGAACACTGAAGCTTTCTTT
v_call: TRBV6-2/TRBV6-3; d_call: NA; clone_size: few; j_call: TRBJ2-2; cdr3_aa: CASSYTAGRGTGELFF; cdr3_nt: TGTGCCAGCAGTTATACGGCGGGACGGGGCACCGGGGAGCTGTTTTTT
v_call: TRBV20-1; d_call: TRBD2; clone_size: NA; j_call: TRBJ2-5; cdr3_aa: CSADPSGAQETQYF; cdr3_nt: TGCAGTGCAGACCCTAGCGGGGCACAAGAGACCCAGTACTTC
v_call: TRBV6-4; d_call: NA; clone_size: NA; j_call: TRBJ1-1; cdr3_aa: CASSHGLNTEAFF; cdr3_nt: TGTGCCAGCAGCCATGGCCTGAACACTGAAGCTTTCTTT
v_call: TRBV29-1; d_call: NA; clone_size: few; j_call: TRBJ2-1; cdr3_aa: CSPVGIEQFF; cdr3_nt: TGCAGCCCCGTGGGGATTGAGCAGTTCTTC
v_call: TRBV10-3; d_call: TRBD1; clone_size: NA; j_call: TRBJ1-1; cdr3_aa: CAIMSGTGGNSEAFF; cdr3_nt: TGTGCCATCATGTCCGGGACAGGGGGAAATTCTGAAGCTTTCTTT
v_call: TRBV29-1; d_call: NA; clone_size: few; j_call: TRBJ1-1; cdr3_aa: CSVVSTRDTEAFF; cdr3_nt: TGCAGCGTTGTCTCCACGAGAGACACTGAAGCTTTCTTT
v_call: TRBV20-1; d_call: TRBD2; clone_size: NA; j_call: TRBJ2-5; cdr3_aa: CSAFPPSGEFSETQYF; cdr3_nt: TGCAGTGCTTTCCCCCCCAGCGGGGAGTTCTCGGAGACCCAGTACTTC
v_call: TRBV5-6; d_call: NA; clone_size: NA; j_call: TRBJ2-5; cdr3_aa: CASSDPLQETQYF; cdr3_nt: TGTGCCAGCAGCGACCCCCTCCAAGAGACCCAGTACTTC
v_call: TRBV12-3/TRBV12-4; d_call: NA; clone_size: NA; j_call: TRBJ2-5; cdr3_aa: CASSLAGAGTQCF; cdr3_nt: TGTGCCAGCAGTTTAGCTGGAGCAGGGACCCAGTGCTTC
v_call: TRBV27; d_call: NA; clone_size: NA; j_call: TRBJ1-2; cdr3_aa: CASSPREVTGGYTF; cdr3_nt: TGTGCCAGCAGCCCCCGGGAGGTGACGGGAGGCTACACCTTC
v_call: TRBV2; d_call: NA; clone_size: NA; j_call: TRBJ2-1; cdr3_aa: CASSYGWGSGNEQFF; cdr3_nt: TGTGCCAGCAGCTATGGATGGGGCTCGGGCAATGAGCAGTTCTTC
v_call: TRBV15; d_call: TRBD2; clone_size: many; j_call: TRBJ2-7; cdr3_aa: CATSRKRTSGGSYEQYF; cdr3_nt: TGTGCCACCAGCAGAAAACGGACTAGCGGGGGCTCCTACGAGCAGTACTTC
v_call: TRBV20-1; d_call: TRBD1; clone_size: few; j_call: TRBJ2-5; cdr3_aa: CSATDREQYF; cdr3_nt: TGCAGTGCCACCGACAGGGAACAGTACTTC
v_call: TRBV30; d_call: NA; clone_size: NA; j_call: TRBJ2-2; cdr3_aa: CAWSRLLNTGELFF; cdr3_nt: TGTGCCTGGAGTAGGCTACTTAACACCGGGGAGCTGTTTTTT
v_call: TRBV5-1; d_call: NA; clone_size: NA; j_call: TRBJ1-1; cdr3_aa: CASSLFPENTEAFF; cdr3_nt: TGCGCCAGCAGCTTGTTCCCGGAGAACACTGAAGCTTTCTTT
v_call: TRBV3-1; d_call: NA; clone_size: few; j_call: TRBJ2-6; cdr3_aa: CASSPDSGANVLTF; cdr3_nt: TGTGCCAGTAGTCCGGACTCTGGGGCCAACGTCCTGACTTTC
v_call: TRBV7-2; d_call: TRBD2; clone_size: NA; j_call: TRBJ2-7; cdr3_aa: CASSSGLAGALTYEQYF; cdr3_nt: TGTGCCAGCAGCTCCGGACTAGCGGGAGCCCTTACCTACGAGCAGTACTTC
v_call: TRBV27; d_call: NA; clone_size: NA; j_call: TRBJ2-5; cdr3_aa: CASSFVTPLETQYF; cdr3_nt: TGTGCCAGCAGTTTTGTCACCCCCCTAGAGACCCAGTACTTC
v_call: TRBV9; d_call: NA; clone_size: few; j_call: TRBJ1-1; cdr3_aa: CASSGLQPGDTEAFF; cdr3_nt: TGTGCCAGCAGCGGATTACAGCCGGGGGACACTGAAGCTTTCTTT
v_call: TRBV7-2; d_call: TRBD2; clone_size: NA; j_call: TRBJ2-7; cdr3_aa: CASSPTSGRAFAYEQYF; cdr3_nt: TGTGCCAGCAGCCCCACTAGCGGGAGGGCCTTCGCCTACGAGCAGTACTTC
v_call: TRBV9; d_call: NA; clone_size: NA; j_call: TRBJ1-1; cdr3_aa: CASSPRWGDNTEAFF; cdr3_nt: TGTGCCAGCAGCCCCCGGTGGGGGGATAACACTGAAGCTTTCTTT
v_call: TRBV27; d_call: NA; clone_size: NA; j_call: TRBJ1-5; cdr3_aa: CASRLLGGSNQPQHF; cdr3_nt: TGTGCCAGCAGGTTGCTGGGGGGAAGCAATCAGCCCCAGCATTTT
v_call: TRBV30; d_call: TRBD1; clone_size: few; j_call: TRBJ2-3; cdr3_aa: CAWLSGTAHTDTQYF; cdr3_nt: TGTGCCTGGCTTTCGGGGACAGCACATACAGATACGCAGTATTTT
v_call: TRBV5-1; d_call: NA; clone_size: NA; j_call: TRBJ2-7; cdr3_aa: CASSQDSSSYEQYF; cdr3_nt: TGCGCCAGCAGTCAGGACAGTAGCTCCTACGAGCAGTACTTC
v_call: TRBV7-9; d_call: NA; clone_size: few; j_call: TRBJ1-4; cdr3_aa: CASSLAVGVDEKLFF; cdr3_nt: TGTGCCAGCAGCTTAGCGGTAGGGGTCGACGAAAAACTGTTTTTT
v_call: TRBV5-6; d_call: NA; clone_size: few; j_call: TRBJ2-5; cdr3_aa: CASSLGLSGSQETQYF; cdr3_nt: TGTGCCAGCAGCCTAGGACTTTCCGGGAGTCAAGAGACCCAGTACTTC
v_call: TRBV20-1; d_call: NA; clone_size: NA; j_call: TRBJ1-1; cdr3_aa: CSAHPGGFMNTEAFF; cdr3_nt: TGCAGTGCGCACCCTGGGGGATTTATGAACACTGAAGCTTTCTTT
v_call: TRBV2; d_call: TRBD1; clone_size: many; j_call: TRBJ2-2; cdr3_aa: CASSDEGGTGGNTGELFF; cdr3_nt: TGTGCCAGCAGTGATGAAGGCGGGACAGGGGGCAACACCGGGGAGCTGTTTTTT
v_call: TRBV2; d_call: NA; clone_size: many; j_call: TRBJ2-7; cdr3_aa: CASSGIEDYEQYF; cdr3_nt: TGTGCCAGCAGTGGAATTGAGGACTACGAGCAGTACTTC
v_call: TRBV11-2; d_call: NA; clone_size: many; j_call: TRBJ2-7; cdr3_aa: CASSLQRPLDEQYF; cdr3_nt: TGTGCCAGCAGTTTACAGAGGCCTTTGGACGAGCAGTACTTC
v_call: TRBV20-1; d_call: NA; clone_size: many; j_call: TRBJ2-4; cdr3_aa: CSARENRDAWNSGNIQYF; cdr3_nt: TGCAGTGCTAGAGAGAACCGGGACGCCTGGAACAGTGGGAACATTCAGTACTTC
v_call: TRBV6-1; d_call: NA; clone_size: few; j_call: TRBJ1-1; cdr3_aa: CAVLLGTEAFF; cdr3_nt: TGTGCCGTCCTACTCGGCACTGAAGCTTTCTTT
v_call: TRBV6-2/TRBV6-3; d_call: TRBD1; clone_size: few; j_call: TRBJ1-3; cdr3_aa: CASSPGDRPGNTIYF; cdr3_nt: TGTGCCAGCAGCCCCGGGGACAGGCCTGGAAACACCATATATTTT
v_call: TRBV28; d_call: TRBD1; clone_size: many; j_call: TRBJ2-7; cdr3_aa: CASSSTGGPYEQYF; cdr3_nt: TGTGCCAGCAGTTCGACAGGGGGACCCTACGAGCAGTACTTC
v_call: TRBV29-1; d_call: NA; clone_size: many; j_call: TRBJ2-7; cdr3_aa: CSVLGLQTYEQYF; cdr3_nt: TGCAGCGTGTTGGGACTGCAAACCTACGAGCAGTACTTC